Included here is one TCR beta chain sequence, with context. Its antigen is still unknown. There are no base qualities to consult, and no much larger clone falls within one base. The data stem from a study of T cells in localized non-small cell lung cancer (dated by TCRdb to the early 2020s). General notes on the study: The study examined T cell repertoires in 200 to 300 patients with early-stage NSCLC and compared tumors with uninvolved tumor-adjacent lungs. The cohort consisted of approximately 240 treatment-naive NSCLC patients whose localized lung tumors had been resected. A mean age of roughly 66 years was recorded for the NSCLC patients, of whom 120 to 150 were male and about 100 were female.

TCR beta CDR3 regions were sequenced from DNA using the immunoSEQ Assay. The source study handled its data this way. To compute T cell density, TCR beta template counts were normalized to usable DNA, which was estimated by amplifying housekeeping genes. Richness was estimated using the preseqR package, with extrapolation to 400,000 templates for PBMC samples and to 120,000 templates for tissue samples. Clonality was defined as one minus Pielou's evenness. Tissue-enriched TCRs were identified by differential abundance testing using productive amino-acid clonotypes, minimum total count 5 and alpha 0.1. The Jaccard Index and the Morisita Overlap Index were used to quantify repertoire overlap between compartments. TCR beta CDR3s were clustered by GLIPH together with public tetramer-defined viral CDR3s, and at least three viral sequences plus V-gene enrichment were required for viral motifs. In TCRdb, the immuneACCESS table is reduced to in-frame sequences with V and J assigned. These tables do not hold every clone; where another copy was compared, an unresolved V gene accounts for under half, and the others remain unexplained. V, J and clone size were drawn from that table, and D and trimming were deduced from the DNA. For this sample there are some 2,200 clones; approximately 20% appear just once. The ten largest clonotypes hold 11% of the sample.

At diagnosis, peripheral blood, uninvolved tumor-adjacent lung and tumor were collected and stored as a combination of fresh-frozen and FFPE material. Including cysteine and phenylalanine, the CDR3 has 14 amino acids. Only CDR3 DNA is held: 42 bases, read in frame from base 1. Based on the germline V gene, the CDR1 and CDR2 sequences are SQVTM and ANQGSEA. At the junction V is shortened by 4 bases and J by 0 bases, with 9 bases in between. What the work shows at the level of the full study, not this receptor alone: The highest T cell clonality was observed in uninvolved tumor-adjacent lung, where clonality exceeded that of tumor, suggesting that antigenic responses were more focused in uninvolved tumor-adjacent lung. Because multi-region tumor sequencing was not performed, intratumor heterogeneity could not be ruled out. A median of around 62 of the top 100 tumor clones turned up in the paired uninvolved adjacent lung, and around 27 of those clones also ranked among the top 100 of that same adjacent lung. Because of the exploratory design, TCR variables were selected using unadjusted p-values without false-discovery rate correction. Longer overall survival was associated with higher T cell density in blood, whereas shorter survival was associated with higher clonality in adjacent lung.

The receptor was derived from a man aged 40 to 70 with stage I squamous cell lung carcinoma. This chain is built from TRBV29-1 and TRBJ1-4; the D gene cannot be named for sure. The input for sequencing was lung tumor tissue, taken before any cancer treatment. Here the CDR3 is given as CSVVTPATNEKLFF. The sequence in DNA is TGCAGCGTTGTTACACCCGCAACTAATGAAAAACTGTTTTTT.